The clone carrying this T cell receptor beta chain came up many times. Antigen unknown. Amplification yielded TCR beta CDR3 regions, with RNA transcripts as the source. Primed by the HTBI set, a first-round RT-PCR was run on the TCR CDR3. Each CDR3 protein is one row after TCRdb ran MiXCR on the multiplex PCR reads. The sample holds a few hundred thousand distinct CDR3 sequences, around a sixth seen once. Graves' hyperthyroidism was deemed stable absent ophthalmopathy progression within 18 months. Fresh peripheral blood, roughly 9.6 ml, was the source of the PBMCs. These data originate in a study of T cells in Graves' hyperthyroidism and ophthalmopathy. General study findings and limits: Patients with ophthalmopathy were separated from those with stable hyperthyroidism by a 13 V-J model. Blood samples included most of the expanded thyroid clonotypes exceeding 0.001.

The length of the CDR3 is 14 residues. Trimming took 5 bases from V and 1 from J; bases not matched to a gene: 0. Germline V gene lookup returns CDR1 MDHEN and CDR2 SYDVKM. Sequenced material: blood. The chain employs TRBV28 and TRBJ2-3; 10 positions match TRBD2. The receptor was isolated from a woman younger than 35 with Graves' hyperthyroidism. The CDR3 bases are TGTGCCAGCAGTGGGACTAGCGGCACAGATACGCAGTATTTT. This encodes CASSGTSGTDTQYF. The entire variable domain, with the rest obtained from reference TRBV28 and TRBJ2-3, is as follows: DVKVTQSSRYLVKRTGEKVFLECVQDMDHENMFWYRQDPGLGLRLIYFSYDVKMKEKGDIPEGYSVSREKKERFSLILESASTNQTSMYLCASSGTSGTDTQYFGPGTRLTVL.